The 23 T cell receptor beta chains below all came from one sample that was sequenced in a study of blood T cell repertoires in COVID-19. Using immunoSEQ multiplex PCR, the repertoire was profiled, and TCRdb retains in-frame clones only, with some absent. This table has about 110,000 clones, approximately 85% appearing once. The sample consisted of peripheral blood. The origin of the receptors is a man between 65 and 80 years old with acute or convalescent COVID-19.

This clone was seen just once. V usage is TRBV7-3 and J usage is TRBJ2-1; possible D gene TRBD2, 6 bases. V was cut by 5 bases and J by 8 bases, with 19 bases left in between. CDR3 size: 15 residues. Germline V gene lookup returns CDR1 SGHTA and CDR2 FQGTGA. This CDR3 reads CASSAGTGTEYEQFF. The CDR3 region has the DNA TGTGCCAGCAGCGCCGGGACTGGCACTGAGTATGAGCAGTTCTTC.

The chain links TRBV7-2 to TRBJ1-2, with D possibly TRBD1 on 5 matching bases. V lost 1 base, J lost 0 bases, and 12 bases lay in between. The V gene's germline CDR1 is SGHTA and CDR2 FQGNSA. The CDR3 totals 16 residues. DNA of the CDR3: TGTGCCAGCAGCTTAGACGGAACAGGTTCTAACTATGGCTACACCTTC. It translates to CASSLDGTGSNYGYTF.

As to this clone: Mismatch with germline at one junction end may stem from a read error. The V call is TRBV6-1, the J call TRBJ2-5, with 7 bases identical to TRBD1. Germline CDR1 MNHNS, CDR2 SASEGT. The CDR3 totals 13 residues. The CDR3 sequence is CTSSERGRETQYF. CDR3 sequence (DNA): TGTACCAGCAGTGAGAGGGGGCGCGAGACCCAGTACTTC.

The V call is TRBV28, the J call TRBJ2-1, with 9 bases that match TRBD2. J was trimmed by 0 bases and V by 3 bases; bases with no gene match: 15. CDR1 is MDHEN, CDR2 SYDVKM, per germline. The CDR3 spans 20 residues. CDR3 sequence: CASSFERLAGKRSSYNEQFF. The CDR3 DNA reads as TGTGCCAGCAGTTTTGAACGGCTAGCGGGAAAGAGGAGCTCCTACAATGAGCAGTTCTTC.

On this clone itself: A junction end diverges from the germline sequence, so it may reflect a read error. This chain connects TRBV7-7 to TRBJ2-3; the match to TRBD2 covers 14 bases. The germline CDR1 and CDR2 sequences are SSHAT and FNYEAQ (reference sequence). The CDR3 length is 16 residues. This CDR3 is CASSAGLAGGTDTQYF. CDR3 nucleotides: TGTGCTAGCAGCGCGGGACTAGCGGGGGGCACAGATACGCAGTATTTT.

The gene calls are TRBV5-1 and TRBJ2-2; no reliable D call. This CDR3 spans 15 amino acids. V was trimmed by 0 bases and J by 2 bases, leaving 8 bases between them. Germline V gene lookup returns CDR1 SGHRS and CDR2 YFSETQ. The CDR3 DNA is TGCGCCAGCAGCTTGGTGGCCAGAAACACCGGGGAGCTGTTTTTT. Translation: CASSLVARNTGELFF.

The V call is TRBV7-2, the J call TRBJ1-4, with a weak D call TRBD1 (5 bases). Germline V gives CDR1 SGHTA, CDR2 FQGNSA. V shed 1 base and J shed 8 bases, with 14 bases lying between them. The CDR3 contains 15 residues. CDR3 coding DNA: TGTGCCAGCAGCTTAGTGGGTGGGGCCGGCGAAAAACTGTTTTTT. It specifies CASSLVGGAGEKLFF.

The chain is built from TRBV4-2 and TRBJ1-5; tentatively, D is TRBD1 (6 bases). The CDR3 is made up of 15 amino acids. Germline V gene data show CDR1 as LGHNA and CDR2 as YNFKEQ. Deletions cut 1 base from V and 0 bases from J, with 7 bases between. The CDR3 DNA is TGTGCCAGCAGCCAAGGACAGGTTAGCAATCAGCCCCAGCATTTT. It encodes CASSQGQVSNQPQHF.

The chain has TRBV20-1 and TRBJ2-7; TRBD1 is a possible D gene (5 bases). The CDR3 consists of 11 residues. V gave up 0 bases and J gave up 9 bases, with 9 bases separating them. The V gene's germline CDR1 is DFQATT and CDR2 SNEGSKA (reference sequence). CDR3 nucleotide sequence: TGCAGTGCTAGAGACGGTACAGGGCAGTACTTC. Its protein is CSARDGTGQYF.

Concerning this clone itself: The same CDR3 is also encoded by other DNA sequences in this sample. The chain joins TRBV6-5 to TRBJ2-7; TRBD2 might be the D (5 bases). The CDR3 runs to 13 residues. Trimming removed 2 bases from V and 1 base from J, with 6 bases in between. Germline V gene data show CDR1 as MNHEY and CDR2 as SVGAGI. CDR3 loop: CASSYRESYEQYF. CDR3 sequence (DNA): TGTGCCAGCAGTTACAGGGAGTCCTACGAGCAGTACTTC.

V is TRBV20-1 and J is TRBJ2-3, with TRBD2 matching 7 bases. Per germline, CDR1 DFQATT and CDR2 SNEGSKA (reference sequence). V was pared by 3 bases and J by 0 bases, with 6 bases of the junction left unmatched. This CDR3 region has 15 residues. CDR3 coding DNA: TGCAGTGCTAGTTTTTCGGGGGGAAGCACAGATACGCAGTATTTT. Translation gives CSASFSGGSTDTQYF.

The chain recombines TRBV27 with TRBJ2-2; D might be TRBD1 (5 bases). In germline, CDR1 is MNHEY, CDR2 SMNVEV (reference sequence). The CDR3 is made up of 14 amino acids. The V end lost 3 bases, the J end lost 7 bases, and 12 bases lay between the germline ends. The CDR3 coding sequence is TGTGCCAGCAGTTTCAGACAGAATGGCGGGGAGCTGTTTTTT. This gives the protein CASSFRQNGGELFF.

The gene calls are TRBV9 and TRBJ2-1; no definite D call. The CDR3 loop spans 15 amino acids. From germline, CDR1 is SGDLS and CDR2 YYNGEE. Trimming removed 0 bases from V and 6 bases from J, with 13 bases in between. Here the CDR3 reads CASSVETRGSNEQFF. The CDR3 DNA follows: TGTGCCAGCAGCGTAGAGACCCGCGGCTCCAATGAGCAGTTCTTC.

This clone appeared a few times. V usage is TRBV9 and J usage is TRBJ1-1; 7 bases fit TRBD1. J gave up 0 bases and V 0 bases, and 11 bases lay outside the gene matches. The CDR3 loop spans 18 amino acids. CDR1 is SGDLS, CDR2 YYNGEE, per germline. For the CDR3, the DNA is TGTGCCAGCAGCGTAGGGATAGGGGGCGCGGTAATGAACACTGAAGCTTTCTTT. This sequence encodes CASSVGIGGAVMNTEAFF.

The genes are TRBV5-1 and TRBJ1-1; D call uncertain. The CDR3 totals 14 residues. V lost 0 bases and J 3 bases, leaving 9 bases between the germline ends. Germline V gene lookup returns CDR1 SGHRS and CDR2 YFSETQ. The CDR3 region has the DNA TGCGCCAGCAGCTTGGATCGGAGGGACACTGAAGCTTTCTTT. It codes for CASSLDRRDTEAFF. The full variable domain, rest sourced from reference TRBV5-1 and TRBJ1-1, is KAGVTQTPRYLIKTRGQQVTLSCSPISGHRSVSWYQQTPGQGLQFLFEYFSETQRNKGNFPGRFSGRQFSNSRSEMNVSTLELGDSALYLCASSLDRRDTEAFFGQGTRLTVV.

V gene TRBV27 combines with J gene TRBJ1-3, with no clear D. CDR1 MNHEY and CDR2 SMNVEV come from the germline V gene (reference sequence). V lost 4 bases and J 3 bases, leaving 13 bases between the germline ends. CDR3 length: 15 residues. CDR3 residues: CASSSLRLSGNTIYF. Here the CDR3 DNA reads TGTGCCAGCAGTTCGTTGAGGTTGAGTGGAAACACCATATATTTT.

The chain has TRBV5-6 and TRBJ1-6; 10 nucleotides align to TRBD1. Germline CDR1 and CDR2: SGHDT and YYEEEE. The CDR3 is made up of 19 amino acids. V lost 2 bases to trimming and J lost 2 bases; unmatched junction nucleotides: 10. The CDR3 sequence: CASSFAGQGIYPYNSPLHF. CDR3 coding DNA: TGTGCCAGCAGCTTCGCGGGACAGGGGATTTATCCCTATAATTCACCCCTCCACTTT.

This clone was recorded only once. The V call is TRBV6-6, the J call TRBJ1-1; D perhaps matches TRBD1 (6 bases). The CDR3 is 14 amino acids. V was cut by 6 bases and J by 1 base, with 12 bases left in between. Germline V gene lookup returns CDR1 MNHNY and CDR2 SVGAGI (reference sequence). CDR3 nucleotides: TGTGCCAGCAGCGAACAGGGCCCGAACACTGAAGCTTTCTTT. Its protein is CASSEQGPNTEAFF.

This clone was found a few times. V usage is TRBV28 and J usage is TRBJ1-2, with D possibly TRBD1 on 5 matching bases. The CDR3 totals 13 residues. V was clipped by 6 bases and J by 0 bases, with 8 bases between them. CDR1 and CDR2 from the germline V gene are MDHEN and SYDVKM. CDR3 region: CASRRQSNYGYTF. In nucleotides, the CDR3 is TGTGCCAGCAGGCGACAGTCTAACTATGGCTACACCTTC.

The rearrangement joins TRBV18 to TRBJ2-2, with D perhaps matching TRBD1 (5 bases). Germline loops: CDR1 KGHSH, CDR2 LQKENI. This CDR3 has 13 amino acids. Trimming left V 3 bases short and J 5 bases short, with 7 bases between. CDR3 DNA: TGTGCCAGCTCACCCAGGGTAACCGGGGAGCTGTTTTTT. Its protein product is CASSPRVTGELFF.

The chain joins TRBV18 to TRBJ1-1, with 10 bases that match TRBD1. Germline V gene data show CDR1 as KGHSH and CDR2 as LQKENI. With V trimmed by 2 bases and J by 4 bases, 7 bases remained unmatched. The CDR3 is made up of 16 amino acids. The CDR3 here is CASSPAWDRGSTEAFF. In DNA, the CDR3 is TGTGCCAGCTCACCAGCCTGGGACAGGGGTTCCACTGAAGCTTTCTTT.

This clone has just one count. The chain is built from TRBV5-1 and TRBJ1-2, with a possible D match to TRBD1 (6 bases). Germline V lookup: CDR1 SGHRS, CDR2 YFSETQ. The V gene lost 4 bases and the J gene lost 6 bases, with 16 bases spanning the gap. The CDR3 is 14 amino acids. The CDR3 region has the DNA TGCGCCAGCAGCGTAACCCCAGGGGATCATGGCTACACCTTC. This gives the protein CASSVTPGDHGYTF.

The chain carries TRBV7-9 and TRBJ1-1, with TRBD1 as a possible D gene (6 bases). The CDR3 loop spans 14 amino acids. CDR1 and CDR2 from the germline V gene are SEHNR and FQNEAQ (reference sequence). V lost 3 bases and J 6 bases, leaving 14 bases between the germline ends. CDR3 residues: CASSFHSGGPEAFF. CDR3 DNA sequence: TGTGCCAGCAGCTTTCATTCGGGGGGGCCTGAAGCTTTCTTT.